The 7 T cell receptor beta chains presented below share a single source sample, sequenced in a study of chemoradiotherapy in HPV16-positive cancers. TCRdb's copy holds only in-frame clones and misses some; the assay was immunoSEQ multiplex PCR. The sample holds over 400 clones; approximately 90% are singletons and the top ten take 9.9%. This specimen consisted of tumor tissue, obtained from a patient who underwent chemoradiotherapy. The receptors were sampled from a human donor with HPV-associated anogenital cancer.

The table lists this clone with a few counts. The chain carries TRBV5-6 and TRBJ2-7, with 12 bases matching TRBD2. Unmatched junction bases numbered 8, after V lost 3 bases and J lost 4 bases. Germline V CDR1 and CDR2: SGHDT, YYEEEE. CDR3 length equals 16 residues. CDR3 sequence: CASSWGVTSGGYEQYF. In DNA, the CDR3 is TGTGCCAGCAGCTGGGGGGTGACTAGCGGGGGTTACGAGCAGTACTTC.

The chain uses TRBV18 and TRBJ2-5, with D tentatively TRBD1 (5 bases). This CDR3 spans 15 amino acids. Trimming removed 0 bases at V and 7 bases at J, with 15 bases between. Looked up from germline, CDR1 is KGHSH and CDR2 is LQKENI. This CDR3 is CASSPPGSGSGTQYF. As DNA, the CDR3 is TGTGCCAGCTCACCACCGGGTTCAGGGTCTGGGACCCAGTACTTC.

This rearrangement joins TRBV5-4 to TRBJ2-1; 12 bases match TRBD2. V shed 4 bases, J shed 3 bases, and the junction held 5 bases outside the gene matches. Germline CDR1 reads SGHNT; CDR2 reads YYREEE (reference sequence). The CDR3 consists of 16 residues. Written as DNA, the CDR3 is TGTGCCAGCAGCCCCGGGACTAGCGGGCGCTACAATGAGCAGTTCTTC. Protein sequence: CASSPGTSGRYNEQFF.

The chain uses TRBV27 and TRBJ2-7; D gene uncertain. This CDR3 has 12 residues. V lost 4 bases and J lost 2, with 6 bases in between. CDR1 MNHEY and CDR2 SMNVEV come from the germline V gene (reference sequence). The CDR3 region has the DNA TGTGCCAGCAGTTCACAAACCTACGAGCAGTACTTC. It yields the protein CASSSQTYEQYF.

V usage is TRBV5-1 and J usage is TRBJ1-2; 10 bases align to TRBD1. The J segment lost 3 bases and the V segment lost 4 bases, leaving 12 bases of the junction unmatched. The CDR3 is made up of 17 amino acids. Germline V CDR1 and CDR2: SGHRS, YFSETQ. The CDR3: CASSQTGTGASDYGYTF. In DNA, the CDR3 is TGCGCCAGCAGCCAAACCGGGACAGGGGCTTCGGACTATGGCTACACCTTC.

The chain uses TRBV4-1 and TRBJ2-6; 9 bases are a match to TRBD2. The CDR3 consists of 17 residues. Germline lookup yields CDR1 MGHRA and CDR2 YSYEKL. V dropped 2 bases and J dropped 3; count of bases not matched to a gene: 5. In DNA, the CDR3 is TGCGCCAGCAGCCAACCGGGACTAGCCTATGGGGCCAACGTCCTGACTTTC. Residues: CASSQPGLAYGANVLTF.

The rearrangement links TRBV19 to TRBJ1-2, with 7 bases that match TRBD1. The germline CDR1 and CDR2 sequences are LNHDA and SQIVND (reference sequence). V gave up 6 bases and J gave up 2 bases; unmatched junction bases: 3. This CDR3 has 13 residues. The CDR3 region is CASRKGQNYGYTF. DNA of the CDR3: TGTGCCAGTAGAAAGGGACAGAACTATGGCTACACCTTC.